These 6 T cell receptor beta chains were sequenced from one sample in a study of blood T cell repertoires in COVID-19 (TCRdb year 2020). Receptor amplification or capture employed the immunoSEQ multiplex PCR assay. Entries here come from immuneACCESS through TCRdb and include only in-frame sequences with V and J called. Some clones fail to appear in such tables; in the studies checked, an unresolved V gene covers under half of the shortfall, and the cause of the remainder is unknown. This sample has approximately 150,000 clones in its table, and around 81% of those were observed once. Over 4% of the sample belongs to the ten largest clones. Sequencing input: peripheral blood. The origin of the receptors is a woman aged 45-59 years with acute or convalescent COVID-19.

This sequence joins TRBV30 and TRBJ1-6; D is ambiguous. CDR1 and CDR2 (germline): GTSNPN, SVGIG (reference sequence). Trimming left V 1 base short and J 5 bases short, with 12 bases between. This CDR3 contains 15 residues. Written as DNA, the CDR3 is TGTGCCTGGAGTGGAGGAGGATCGGATAATTCACCCCTCCACTTT. Translating gives CAWSGGGSDNSPLHF.

A note on this clone: Mismatch with germline at one junction end may stem from a read error. The chain carries TRBV7-3 and TRBJ2-1; 9 bases align to TRBD2. Germline-derived CDR1 and CDR2 are SGHTA and FQGTGA. The length of the CDR3 is 18 residues. The DNA of the CDR3 is TGTGCCACCAGCCCTGGGGCGGGGGGGATCAACTCCTACAATGAGCAGTTCTTC. It yields the protein CATSPGAGGINSYNEQFF.

The chain uses TRBV24-1 and TRBJ2-5; possible D gene TRBD2, 6 bases. CDR1 and CDR2 from the germline V gene are KGHDR and SFDVKD. V shed 4 bases and J shed 5 bases, with 19 bases lying between them. The CDR3 sequence is 16 residues long. CDR3 protein: CATSDPRAPGRETQYF. As DNA, the CDR3 is TGTGCCACCAGTGACCCCCGGGCCCCGGGGAGGGAGACCCAGTACTTC.

The V and J genes are TRBV2 and TRBJ2-7; D may be TRBD1 (5 bases). Germline V lookup: CDR1 SNHLY, CDR2 FYNNEI. Trimming took 4 bases from V and 4 from J, leaving 5 bases between them. The CDR3 has 11 amino acids. The CDR3 reads CASSAGYEQYF. The CDR3 coding sequence is TGTGCCAGCAGTGCAGGGTACGAGCAGTACTTC.

The chain combines TRBV2 with TRBJ2-6; 8 bases match TRBD1. The junction had 3 bases not matched to a gene; V was cut back by 5 bases and J by 0 bases. Germline loops: CDR1 SNHLY, CDR2 FYNNEI. This CDR3 has 16 amino acids. The CDR3 DNA is TGTGCCAGCAGTCGACAGGGGACCTCTGGGGCCAACGTCCTGACTTTC. This encodes CASSRQGTSGANVLTF.

J is TRBJ2-1 and V is TRBV29-1, with TRBD1 matching 8 bases. The CDR3 runs to 14 residues. V lost 3 bases, J lost 4 bases, and 5 bases stayed unmatched. The germline CDR1 and CDR2 sequences are SQVTM and ANQGSEA. CDR3 sequence reads: CSVDPGQGYNEQFF. The CDR3 region has the DNA TGCAGCGTTGACCCCGGACAGGGATACAATGAGCAGTTCTTC.